What follows is one TCR beta chain and its context. Its cognate antigen is unknown. This CDR3 region has 15 residues. With 8 bases clipped from V and 8 bases from J, the junction kept 8 bases outside the gene matches. Germline-derived CDR1 and CDR2 are MNHNS and SASEGT. The data were taken from a study of shared clonotypes between healthy human individuals. Clones were sequenced by immunoSEQ multiplex PCR, and TCRdb holds only the in-frame ones, with some missing. The table has some 490,000 clones, 60% to 80% seen once; the top ten hold 12%. Points from the study as a whole: In having few donors, the study represented limited genetic and exposure-history diversity.

The sequence came from a woman aged 40 to 49 in good health. Some clones in this sample may be carry-over from other donors' samples. The material sequenced was PBMCs. The chain employs TRBV6-1 and TRBJ2-1, with 14 bases lining up with TRBD2. CDR3 in amino acids: CASQEGLAGAHEQFF. CDR3 coding DNA: TGTGCCAGCCAGGAGGGACTAGCGGGAGCCCATGAGCAGTTCTTC.